Here is one T cell receptor beta chain with its context. The sample belongs to a study of blood T cells in healthy people across ages. It was with a sample-barcoded 5' primer and a J-beta primer mix that a second PCR of roughly 6 to 12 cycles was run. MiXCR, applied by TCRdb to the 5' RACE reads, yields one record per CDR3 protein. The sample records about 1.8 million distinct CDR3 sequences, about 50% being singletons. The TCR comes from a middle-aged woman in good health. What was sequenced was blood.

This CDR3 is CATSRDRQSEQYF. The CDR3 DNA follows: TGTGCCACCAGCAGAGATAGACAGAGCGAGCAGTACTTC. The chain recombines TRBV15 with TRBJ2-7; D might be TRBD1 (5 bases). V was trimmed by 0 bases and J by 6 bases, leaving 9 bases between them. Germline V gene lookup returns CDR1 LNHNV and CDR2 YYDKDF (reference sequence). The CDR3 extends over 13 amino acids.